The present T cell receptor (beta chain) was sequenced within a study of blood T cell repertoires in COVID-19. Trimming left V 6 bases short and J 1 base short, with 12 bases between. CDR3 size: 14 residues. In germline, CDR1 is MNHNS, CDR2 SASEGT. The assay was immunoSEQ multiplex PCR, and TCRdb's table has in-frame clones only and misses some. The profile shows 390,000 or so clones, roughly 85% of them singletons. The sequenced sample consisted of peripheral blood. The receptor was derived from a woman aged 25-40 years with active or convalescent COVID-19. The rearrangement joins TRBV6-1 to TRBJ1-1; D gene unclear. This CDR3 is CASSAGVANTEAFF. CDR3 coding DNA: TGTGCCAGCAGCGCCGGGGTAGCGAACACTGAAGCTTTCTTT.